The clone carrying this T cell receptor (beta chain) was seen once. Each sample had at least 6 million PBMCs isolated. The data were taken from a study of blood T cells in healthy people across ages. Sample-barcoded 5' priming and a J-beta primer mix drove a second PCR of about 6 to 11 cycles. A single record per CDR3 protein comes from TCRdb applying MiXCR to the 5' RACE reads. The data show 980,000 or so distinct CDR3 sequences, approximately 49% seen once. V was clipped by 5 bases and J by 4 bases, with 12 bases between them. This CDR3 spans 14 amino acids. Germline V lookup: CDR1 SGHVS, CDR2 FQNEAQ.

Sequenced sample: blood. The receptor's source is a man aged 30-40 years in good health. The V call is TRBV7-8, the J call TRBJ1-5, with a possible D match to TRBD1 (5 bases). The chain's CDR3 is CASSIRQKNQPQHF. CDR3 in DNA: TGTGCCAGCAGCATAAGACAGAAGAATCAGCCCCAGCATTTT.